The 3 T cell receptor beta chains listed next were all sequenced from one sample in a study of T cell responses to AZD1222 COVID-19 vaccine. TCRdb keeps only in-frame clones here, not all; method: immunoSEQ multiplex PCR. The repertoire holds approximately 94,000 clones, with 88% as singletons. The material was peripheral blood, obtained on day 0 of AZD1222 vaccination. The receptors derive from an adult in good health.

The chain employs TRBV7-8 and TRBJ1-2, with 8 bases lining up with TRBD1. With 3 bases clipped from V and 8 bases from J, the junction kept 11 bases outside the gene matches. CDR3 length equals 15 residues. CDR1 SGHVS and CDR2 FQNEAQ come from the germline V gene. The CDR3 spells CASSLDRVASRGYTF. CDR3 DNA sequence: TGTGCCAGCAGCTTGGACAGGGTTGCGTCGAGGGGCTACACCTTC.

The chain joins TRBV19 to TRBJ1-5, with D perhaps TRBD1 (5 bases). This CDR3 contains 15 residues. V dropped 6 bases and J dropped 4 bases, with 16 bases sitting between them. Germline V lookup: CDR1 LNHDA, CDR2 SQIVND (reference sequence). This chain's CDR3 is CASRNITKGNQPQHF. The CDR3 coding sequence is TGTGCCAGTAGGAATATAACAAAGGGGAATCAGCCCCAGCATTTT.

The CDR3 sequence: CATRTGPYNEQFF. CDR3 nucleotides: TGTGCCACCAGGACAGGGCCCTACAATGAGCAGTTCTTC. The rearrangement joins TRBV24-1 to TRBJ2-1, with 7 bases matching TRBD1. The ends lost 7 bases at V and 2 bases at J; junction bases unmatched: 1. The CDR3 sequence is 13 residues long. Germline assignment: CDR1 KGHDR and CDR2 SFDVKD.